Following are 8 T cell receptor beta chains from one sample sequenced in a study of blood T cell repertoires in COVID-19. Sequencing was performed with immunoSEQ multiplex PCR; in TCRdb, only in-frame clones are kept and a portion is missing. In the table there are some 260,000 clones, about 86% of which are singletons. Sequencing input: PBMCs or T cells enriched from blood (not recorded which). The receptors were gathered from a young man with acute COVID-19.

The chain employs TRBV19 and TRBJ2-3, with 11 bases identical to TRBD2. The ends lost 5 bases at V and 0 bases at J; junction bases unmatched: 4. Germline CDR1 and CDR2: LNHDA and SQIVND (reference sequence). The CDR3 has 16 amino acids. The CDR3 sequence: CASSPGLAGSTDTQYF. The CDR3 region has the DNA TGTGCCAGTAGTCCAGGACTAGCGGGTAGCACAGATACGCAGTATTTT.

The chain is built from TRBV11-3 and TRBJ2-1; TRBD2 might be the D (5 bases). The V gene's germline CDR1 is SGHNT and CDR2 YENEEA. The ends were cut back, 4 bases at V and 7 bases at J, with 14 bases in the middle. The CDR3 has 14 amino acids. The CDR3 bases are TGTGCCAGCAGCTCGGATCGGGATGGAAATGAGCAGTTCTTC. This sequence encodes CASSSDRDGNEQFF.

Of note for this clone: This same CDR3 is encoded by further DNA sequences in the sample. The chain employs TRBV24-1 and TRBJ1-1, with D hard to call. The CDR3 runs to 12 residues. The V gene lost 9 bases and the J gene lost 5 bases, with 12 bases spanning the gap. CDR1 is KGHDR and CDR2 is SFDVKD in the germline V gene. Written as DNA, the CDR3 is TGTGCCACCTCGGAGGGCGGAACTGAAGCTTTCTTT. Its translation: CATSEGGTEAFF.

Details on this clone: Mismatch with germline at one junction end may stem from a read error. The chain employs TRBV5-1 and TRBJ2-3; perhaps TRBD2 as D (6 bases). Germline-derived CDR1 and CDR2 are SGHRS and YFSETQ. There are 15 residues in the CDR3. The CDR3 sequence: CASDAGLARTDTQYF. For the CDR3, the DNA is TGTGCCAGCGACGCGGGGCTAGCGCGCACAGATACGCAGTATTTT. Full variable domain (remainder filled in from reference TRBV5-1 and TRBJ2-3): KAGVTQTPRYLIKTRGQQVTLSCSPISGHRSVSWYQQTPGQGLQFLFEYFSETQRNKGNFPGRFSGRQFSNSRSEMNVSTLELGDSALYLCASDAGLARTDTQYFGPGTRLTVL.

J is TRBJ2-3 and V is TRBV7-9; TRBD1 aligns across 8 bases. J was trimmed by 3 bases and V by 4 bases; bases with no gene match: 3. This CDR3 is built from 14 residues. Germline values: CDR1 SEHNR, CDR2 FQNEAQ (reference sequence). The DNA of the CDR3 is TGTGCCAGCAGCTCGTACAGGGGGACAGATACGCAGTATTTT. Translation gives CASSSYRGTDTQYF.

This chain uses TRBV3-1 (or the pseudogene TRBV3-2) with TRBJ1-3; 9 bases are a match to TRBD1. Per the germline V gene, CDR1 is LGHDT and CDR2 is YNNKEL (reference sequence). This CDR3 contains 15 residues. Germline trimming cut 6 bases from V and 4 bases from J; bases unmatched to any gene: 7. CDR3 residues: CASSRDRESGNTIYF. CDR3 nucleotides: TGTGCCAGCAGTCGGGACAGGGAATCCGGAAACACCATATATTTT.

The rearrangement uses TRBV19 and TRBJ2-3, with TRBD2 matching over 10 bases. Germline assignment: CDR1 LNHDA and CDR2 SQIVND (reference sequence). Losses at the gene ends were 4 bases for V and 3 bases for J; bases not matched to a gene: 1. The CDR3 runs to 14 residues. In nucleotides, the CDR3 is TGTGCCAGTAGTACGGGACTAGCGACAGATACGCAGTATTTT. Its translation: CASSTGLATDTQYF. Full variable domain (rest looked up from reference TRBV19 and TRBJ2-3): DGGITQSPKYLFRKEGQNVTLSCEQNLNHDAMYWYRQDPGQGLRLIYYSQIVNDFQKGDIAEGYSVSREKKESFPLTVTSAQKNPTAFYLCASSTGLATDTQYFGPGTRLTVL.

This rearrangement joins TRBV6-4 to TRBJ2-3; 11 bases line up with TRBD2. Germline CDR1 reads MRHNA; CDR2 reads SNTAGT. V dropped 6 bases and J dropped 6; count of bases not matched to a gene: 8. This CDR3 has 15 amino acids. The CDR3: CASSSLAGGWDTQYF. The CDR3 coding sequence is TGTGCCAGCAGCTCCCTAGCGGGGGGTTGGGATACGCAGTATTTT.